This entry lists 2 T cell receptor beta chains sequenced from one sample in a study of blood T cell repertoires in COVID-19 (TCRdb year 2020). Libraries were prepared through the immunoSEQ multiplex PCR assay. Drawn from immuneACCESS, this table holds only the in-frame rearrangements with V and J called that TCRdb kept. Clones are partly lost; checked studies trace under half to an unresolved V gene and leave the rest unexplained. The sample table holds hundreds of thousands of clones, of which roughly 88% were seen once. Clones ranked in the top ten supply around 13% of the sample. The sequenced sample was peripheral blood. These receptors were collected from a woman aged 50 to 60 with COVID-19, enrolled during active disease.

This clone was seen more than once but under ten times. The chain carries TRBV12-3 or TRBV12-4 and TRBJ1-2, with D unclear. The CDR3 has 13 residues. V was clipped by 7 bases and J by 6 bases, with 15 bases between them. The CDR3 sequence is CASTPGYRHGYTF. CDR3 DNA sequence: TGTGCCAGCACCCCAGGCTACCGTCATGGCTACACCTTC.

This clone was seen just once. This sample includes further DNA sequences coding for the same CDR3. J is TRBJ1-2 and V is TRBV9; D is ambiguous. V shed 3 bases and J shed 1 base, with 4 bases lying between them. In germline, CDR1 is SGDLS, CDR2 YYNGEE. The CDR3 is 12 amino acids. The CDR3 DNA reads TGTGCCAGCAGCGCCATTAACTATGGCTACACCTTC. Its protein product is CASSAINYGYTF.